This T cell receptor beta chain was captured by sequencing in a study of cytomegalovirus exposure and HLA in healthy donors. Study conclusions and caveats: According to reports, the classifier identified cytomegalovirus status with high specificity and sensitivity. In vitro work confirmed that a few CMV-associated chains recognize CMV antigens. Analysis performed later found 16,951 TCR beta sequences associated with HLA alleles at 0.05 false discovery rate.

Primers: 60 Vbeta forward and 13 Jbeta reverse. Using immunoSEQ multiplex PCR, the repertoire was profiled, and TCRdb retains in-frame clones only, with some absent. In the table there are 150,000 to 200,000 clones, approximately 80% of which are singletons. Regarding this clone: Its antigen is still unknown.

V was clipped by 6 bases and J by 2 bases, with 5 bases between them. Germline lookup yields CDR1 MNHEY and CDR2 SMNVEV (reference sequence). There are 11 residues in the CDR3. The chain carries TRBV27 and TRBJ2-7, with no clear D. The sequenced sample was PBMCs. The sequence came from a woman aged 18-29 years in good health and CMV-seronegative. The chain's CDR3 is CASSSPYEQYF. The CDR3 DNA reads TGTGCCAGCAGCTCCCCCTACGAGCAGTACTTC.